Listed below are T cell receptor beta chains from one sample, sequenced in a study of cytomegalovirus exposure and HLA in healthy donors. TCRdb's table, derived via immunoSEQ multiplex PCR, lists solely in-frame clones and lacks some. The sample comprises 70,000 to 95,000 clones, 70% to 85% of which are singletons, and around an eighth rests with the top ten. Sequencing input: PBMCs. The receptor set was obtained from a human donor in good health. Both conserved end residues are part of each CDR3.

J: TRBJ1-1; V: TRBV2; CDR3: CASSDFTNTEAFF
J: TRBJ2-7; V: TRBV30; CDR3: CAWSVRHSGRGDYEQYF
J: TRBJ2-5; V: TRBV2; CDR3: CASSERQVSQETQYF
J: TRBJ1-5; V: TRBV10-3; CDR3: CAISDSNQPQHF
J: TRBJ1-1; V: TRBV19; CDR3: CASSIGAGGTEAFF
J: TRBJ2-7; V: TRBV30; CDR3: CAWSDLMDRVGYEQYF
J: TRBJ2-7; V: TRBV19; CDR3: CASSNHGQGYEQYF
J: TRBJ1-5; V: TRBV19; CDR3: CASTRTGSNQPQHF
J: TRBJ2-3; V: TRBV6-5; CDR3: CASSSQGLVGDTQYF
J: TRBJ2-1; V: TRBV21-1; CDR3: CANKGSSTGGSYNEQFF
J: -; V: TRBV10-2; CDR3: CASSSARVSYEQYF
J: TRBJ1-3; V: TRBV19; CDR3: CASTLGQGAGNTIYF
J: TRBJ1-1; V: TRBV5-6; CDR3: CASSFGGDTEAFF
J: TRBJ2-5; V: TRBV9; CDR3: CASSVVAGGPETQYF
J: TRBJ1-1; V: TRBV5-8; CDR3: CASPAGMGTEAFF
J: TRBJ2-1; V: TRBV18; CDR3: CASSSPGQGARVQFF
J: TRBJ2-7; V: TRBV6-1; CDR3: CASSERPEPPKQYF
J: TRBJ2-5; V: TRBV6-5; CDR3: CASSYGLQETQYF
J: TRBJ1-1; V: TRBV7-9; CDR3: CASSRALGTLFEAFF
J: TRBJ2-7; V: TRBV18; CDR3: CASSPSSVFYEQYF
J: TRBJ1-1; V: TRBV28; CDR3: CASRPGQGASVAFF
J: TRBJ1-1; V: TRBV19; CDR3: CASRGGPWEHTNTEAFF
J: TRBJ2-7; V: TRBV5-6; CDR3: CASSRRDYEQYF
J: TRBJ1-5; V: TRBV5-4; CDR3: CASSRSQGSPRQPQHF
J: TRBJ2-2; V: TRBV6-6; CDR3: CASTHLPGRGTGELFF
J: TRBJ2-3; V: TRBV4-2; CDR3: CASSQDSERGEADTQYF
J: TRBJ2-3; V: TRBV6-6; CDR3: CASSYGTGGSTDTQYF
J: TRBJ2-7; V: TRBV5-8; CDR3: CASSLASGTFYEQYF
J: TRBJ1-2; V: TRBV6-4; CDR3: CASSAQGTGKGYTF
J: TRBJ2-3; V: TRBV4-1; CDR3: CASSQQAGTPWADTQYF
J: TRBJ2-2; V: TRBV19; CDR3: CASSIGSANTGELFF
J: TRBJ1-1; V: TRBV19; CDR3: CASRPGTGNTEAFF
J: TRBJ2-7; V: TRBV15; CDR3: CATSRVLGTGAYEQYF
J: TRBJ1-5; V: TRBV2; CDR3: CASSEVSRDQPQNF
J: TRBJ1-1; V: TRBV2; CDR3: CASSEQGNTEAFF
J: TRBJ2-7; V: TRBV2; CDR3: CASTPSGGKGSYEQYF
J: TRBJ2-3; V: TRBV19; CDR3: CASSIRYISGGYGADTQYF
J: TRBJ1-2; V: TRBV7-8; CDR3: CASSLTGWAESSNYGYTF
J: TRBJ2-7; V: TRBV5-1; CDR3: CASSRGGEGGSEQYF
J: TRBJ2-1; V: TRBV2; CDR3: CASSPDRGIYNEQFF
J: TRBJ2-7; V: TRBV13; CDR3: CASSTGGYEQYF
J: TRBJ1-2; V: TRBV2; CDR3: CASSEMTGGLDGYTF
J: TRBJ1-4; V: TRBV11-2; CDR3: CASSSLTGFNEKLFF
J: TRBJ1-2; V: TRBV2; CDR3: CASSDEATAYYTF
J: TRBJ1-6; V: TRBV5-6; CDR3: CASSLAMESGFNSPLHF
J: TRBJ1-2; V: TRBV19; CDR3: CASSISGGNYEGYTF
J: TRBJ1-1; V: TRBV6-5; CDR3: CASSYGGAPTQAEAFF
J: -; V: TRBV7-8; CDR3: CASSRTEVYEQYF
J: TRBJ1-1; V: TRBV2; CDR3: CASTGTGMNTEAFF
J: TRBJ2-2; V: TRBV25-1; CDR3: CASSERAGGSTGELFF
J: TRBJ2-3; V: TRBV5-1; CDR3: CASSLVASGTDTQYF
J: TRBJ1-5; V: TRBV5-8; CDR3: CASSLVRSGSNQPQHF
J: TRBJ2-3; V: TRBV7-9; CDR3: CASSSLAESSTDTQYF
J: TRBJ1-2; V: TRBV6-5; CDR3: CASNRGSSYYGYTF
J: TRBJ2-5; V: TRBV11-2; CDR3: CASSSTGGLETQYF
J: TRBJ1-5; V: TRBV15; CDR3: CATSNTWSQPQHF
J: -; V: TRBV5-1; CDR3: CASSLGGPSYEQYF
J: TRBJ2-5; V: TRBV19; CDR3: CASSNSGGPGTQYF
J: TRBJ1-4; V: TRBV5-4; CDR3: CASSTQTGATNEKLFF